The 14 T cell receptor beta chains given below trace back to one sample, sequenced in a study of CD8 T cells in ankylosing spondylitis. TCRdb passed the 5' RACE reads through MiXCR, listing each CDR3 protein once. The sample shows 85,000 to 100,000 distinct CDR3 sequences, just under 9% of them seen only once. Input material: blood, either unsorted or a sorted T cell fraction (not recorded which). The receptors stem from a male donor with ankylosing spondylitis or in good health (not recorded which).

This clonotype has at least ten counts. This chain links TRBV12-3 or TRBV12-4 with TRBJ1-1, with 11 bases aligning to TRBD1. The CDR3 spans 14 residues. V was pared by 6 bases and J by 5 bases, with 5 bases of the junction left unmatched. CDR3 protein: CASSQDRGRTEAFF. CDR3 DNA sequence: TGTGCCAGCAGCCAGGACAGGGGGCGAACTGAAGCTTTCTTT.

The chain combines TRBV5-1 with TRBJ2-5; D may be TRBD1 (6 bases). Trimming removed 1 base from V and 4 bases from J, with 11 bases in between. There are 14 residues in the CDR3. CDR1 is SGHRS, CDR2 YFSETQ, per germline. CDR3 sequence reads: CASSLTMGAETQYF. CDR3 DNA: TGCGCCAGCAGCTTGACCATGGGGGCAGAGACCCAGTACTTC.

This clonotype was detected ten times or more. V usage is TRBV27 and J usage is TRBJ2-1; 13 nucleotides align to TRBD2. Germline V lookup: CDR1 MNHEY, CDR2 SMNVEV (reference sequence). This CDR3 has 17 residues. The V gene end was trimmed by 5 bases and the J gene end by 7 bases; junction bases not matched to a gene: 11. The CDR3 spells CASSPPSGLAGKNEQFF. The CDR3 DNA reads TGTGCCAGCAGTCCCCCCTCGGGACTAGCGGGGAAGAATGAGCAGTTCTTC.

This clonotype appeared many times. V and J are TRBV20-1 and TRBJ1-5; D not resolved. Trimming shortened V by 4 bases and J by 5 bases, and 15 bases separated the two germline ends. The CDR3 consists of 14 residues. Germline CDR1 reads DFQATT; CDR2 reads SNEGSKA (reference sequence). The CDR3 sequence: CSAKGRISDQPQHF. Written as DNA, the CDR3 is TGCAGTGCTAAAGGGAGGATTTCAGATCAGCCCCAGCATTTT.

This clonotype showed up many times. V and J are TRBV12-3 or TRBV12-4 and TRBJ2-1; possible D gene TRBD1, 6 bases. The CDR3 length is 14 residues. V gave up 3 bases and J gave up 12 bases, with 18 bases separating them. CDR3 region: CASSLGVDRLGQFF. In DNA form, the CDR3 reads TGTGCCAGCAGTTTGGGGGTAGACAGGCTTGGGCAGTTCTTC.

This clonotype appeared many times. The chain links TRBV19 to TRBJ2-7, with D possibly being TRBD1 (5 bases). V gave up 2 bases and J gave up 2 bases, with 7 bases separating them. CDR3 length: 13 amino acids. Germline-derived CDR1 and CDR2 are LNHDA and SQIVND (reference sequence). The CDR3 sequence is CASSIWGTYEQYF. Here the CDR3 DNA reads TGTGCCAGTAGTATATGGGGCACCTACGAGCAGTACTTC.

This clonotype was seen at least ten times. The CDR3 is CASSRKQGSYEQYF. CDR3 in DNA: TGTGCCAGTAGTAGAAAACAGGGGTCCTACGAGCAGTACTTC. The chain links TRBV19 to TRBJ2-7, with 7 positions matching TRBD1. The CDR3 loop spans 14 amino acids. Germline lookup yields CDR1 LNHDA and CDR2 SQIVND (reference sequence). With V trimmed by 4 bases and J by 1 base, 4 bases remained unmatched.

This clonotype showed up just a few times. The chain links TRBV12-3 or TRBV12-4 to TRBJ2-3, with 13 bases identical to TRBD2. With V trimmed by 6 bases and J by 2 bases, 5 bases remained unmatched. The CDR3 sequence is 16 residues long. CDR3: CASRTGTSGATDTQYF. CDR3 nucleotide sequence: TGTGCCAGCAGAACCGGGACTAGCGGGGCCACAGATACGCAGTATTTT.

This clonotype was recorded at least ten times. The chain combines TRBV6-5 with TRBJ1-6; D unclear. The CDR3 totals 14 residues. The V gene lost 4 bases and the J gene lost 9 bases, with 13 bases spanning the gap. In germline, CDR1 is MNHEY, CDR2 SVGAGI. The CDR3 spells CASSLSNAASPLHF. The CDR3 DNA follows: TGTGCCAGCAGTTTATCAAACGCGGCTTCACCCCTCCACTTT.

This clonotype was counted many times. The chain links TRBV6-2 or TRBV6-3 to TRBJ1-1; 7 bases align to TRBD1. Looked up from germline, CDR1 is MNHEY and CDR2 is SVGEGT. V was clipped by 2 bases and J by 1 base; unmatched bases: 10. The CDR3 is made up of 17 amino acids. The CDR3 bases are TGTGCCAGCAGTTACCATCGGGACAGCCAGCCGAACACTGAAGCTTTCTTT. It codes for CASSYHRDSQPNTEAFF.

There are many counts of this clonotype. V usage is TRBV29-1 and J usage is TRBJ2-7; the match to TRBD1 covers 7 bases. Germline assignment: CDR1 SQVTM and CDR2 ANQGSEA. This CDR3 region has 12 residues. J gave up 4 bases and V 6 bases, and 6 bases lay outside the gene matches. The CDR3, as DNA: TGCAGCGTCACCGACAGGGTTTACGAGCAGTACTTC. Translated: CSVTDRVYEQYF.

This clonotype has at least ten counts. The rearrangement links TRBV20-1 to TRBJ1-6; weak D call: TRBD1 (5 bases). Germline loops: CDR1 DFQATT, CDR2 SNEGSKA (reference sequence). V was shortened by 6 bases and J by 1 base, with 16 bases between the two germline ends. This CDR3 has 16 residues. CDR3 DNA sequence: TGCAGTGCCACTAGAGTTCAGGGATCCTATAATTCACCCCTCCACTTT. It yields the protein CSATRVQGSYNSPLHF.

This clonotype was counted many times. CDR3 DNA sequence: TGCAGTGCTAGCGGGGGGCACAGCACCGGGGAGCTGTTTTTT. The encoded protein is CSASGGHSTGELFF. The V call is TRBV20-1, the J call TRBJ2-2, with D possibly matching TRBD2 (7 bases). The CDR3 spans 14 residues. Trimming left V 3 bases short and J 4 bases short, with 12 bases between. Germline loops: CDR1 DFQATT, CDR2 SNEGSKA (reference sequence).

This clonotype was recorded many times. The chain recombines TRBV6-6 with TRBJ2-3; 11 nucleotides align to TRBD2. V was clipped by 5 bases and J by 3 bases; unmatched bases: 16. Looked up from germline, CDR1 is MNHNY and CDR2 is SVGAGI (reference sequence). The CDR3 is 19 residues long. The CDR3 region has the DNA TGTGCCAGCAGTCCCCCGAACCGACCGCTAGCGGGGGGAACAGATACGCAGTATTTT. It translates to CASSPPNRPLAGGTDTQYF.